This T cell receptor beta chain was captured by sequencing in a study of CD8+ T cells in alopecia areata. Study at large: The drug, oral tofacitinib, was given to treated patients at 5 to 10 mg twice daily. Points from the study as a whole: Lesional scalp exceeded normal scalp in clonality, especially in alopecia totalis/universalis.

In alopecia areata patients, both lesional scalp punch biopsies and peripheral blood were collected. Extracted RNA was reverse transcribed, and the resulting cDNA served as sequencing template. Produced via immunoSEQ multiplex PCR; TCRdb's table is partial and in-frame only. This sample has 150,000 or so clones; roughly 53% occur once, and the top ten carry about 6.8%. For this clone: Its target is unknown.

The V segment lost 5 bases and the J segment 4 bases; nucleotides outside the gene matches: 3. The CDR3 has 13 amino acids. CDR1 is GTSNPN, CDR2 SVGIG, per germline (reference sequence). V usage is TRBV30 and J usage is TRBJ1-5, with 9 bases fitting TRBD1. This material consisted of CD4+ T cells sorted from blood, taken at week 0. This TCR derives from a human donor with alopecia areata. The DNA for the CDR3 is TGTGCCTGGGGGACAGGGAGGAATCAGCCCCAGCATTTT. Translation: CAWGTGRNQPQHF. The complete variable domain, with remaining parts taken from reference TRBV30 and TRBJ1-5, reads SQTIHQWPATLVQPVGSPLSLECTVEGTSNPNLYWYRQAAGRGLQLLFYSVGIGQISSEVPQNLSASRPQDRQFILSSKKLLLSDSGFYLCAWGTGRNQPQHFGDGTRLSIL.